These 24 T cell receptor beta chains were sequenced from one sample in a study of T-cell reconstitution after alpha-beta-depleted transplantation in children. A TCRbeta library incorporating unique molecular identifiers was prepared. TCRdb passed the PCR reads through MiXCR, listing each CDR3 protein once. Of hundreds of thousands of distinct CDR3 sequences in the sample, around 13% were seen once. The material was PBMCs from the stem cell graft donor, obtained from the stem cell graft. The receptors were sampled from a human donor who donated a stem cell graft to a child with combined immunodeficiency.

The V gene is TRBV7-6, the J gene TRBJ2-7; D gene uncertain. The germline V gene encodes CDR1 SGHVS and CDR2 FNYEAQ. This CDR3 is 14 amino acids long. Trimming took 1 base from V and 1 from J, leaving 8 bases between them. CDR3 DNA: TGTGCCAGCAGCTTAGACACGAGTTCCTACGAGCAGTACTTC. The encoded protein is CASSLDTSSYEQYF.

The chain employs TRBV7-2 and TRBJ2-5, with 7 positions matching TRBD1. This CDR3 region has 14 residues. After removal of 6 bases from V and 7 bases from J, the junction contained 11 bases not matched to a gene. Germline V gene data show CDR1 as SGHTA and CDR2 as FQGNSA. DNA for the CDR3: TGTGCCAGCAGATCTCGACAGGGTACGGGGACCCAGTACTTC. Amino acids: CASRSRQGTGTQYF.

This clonotype has a count of ten or more. The chain links TRBV2 to TRBJ2-1; TRBD1 agrees at 7 bases. Germline CDR1 is SNHLY and CDR2 is FYNNEI. The trim removed 3 bases at V and 0 bases at J, leaving 8 bases unmatched. The CDR3 is 17 residues long. DNA of the CDR3: TGTGCCAGCAGTGACACCTTGACAGGGAGCTCCTACAATGAGCAGTTCTTC. It encodes CASSDTLTGSSYNEQFF.

V gene TRBV12-3 or TRBV12-4 combines with J gene TRBJ1-5; 8 positions match TRBD1. CDR3 size: 14 residues. Germline trimming cut 3 bases from V and 6 bases from J; bases unmatched to any gene: 4. Here the CDR3 DNA reads TGTGCCAGCAGTTTTGGGACAGGTCCTCAGCCCCAGCATTTT. Residues: CASSFGTGPQPQHF.

V and J are TRBV5-1 and TRBJ2-2, with TRBD1 identical over 7 bases. The junction had 3 bases not matched to a gene; V was cut back by 3 bases and J by 7 bases. Germline assignment: CDR1 SGHRS and CDR2 YFSETQ. The CDR3 spans 13 residues. The CDR3 sequence is CASSYRGVGELFF. Here the CDR3 DNA reads TGCGCCAGCAGCTACAGGGGAGTCGGGGAGCTGTTTTTT.

This clonotype showed up many times. The rearrangement uses TRBV7-2 and TRBJ1-3; D is unclear. Trimming removed 7 bases from V and 4 bases from J, with 14 bases in between. Per the germline V gene, CDR1 is SGHTA and CDR2 is FQGNSA. The CDR3 spans 14 residues. CDR3 region: CASTPRAYGNTIYF. The CDR3 DNA reads TGTGCCAGCACCCCCCGCGCCTACGGAAACACCATATATTTT.

The sample holds a few counts of this clonotype. The chain couples TRBV12-3 or TRBV12-4 to TRBJ2-7; D gene uncertain. The CDR3 spans 11 residues. Trimming shortened V by 4 bases and J by 7 bases, and 8 bases separated the two germline ends. The CDR3 loop reads CASSSVGEQYF. The CDR3 nucleotides are TGTGCCAGCAGTTCCGTGGGGGAGCAGTACTTC.

The chain combines TRBV29-1 with TRBJ2-1; D might be TRBD2 (5 bases). Trimming stripped 4 bases from V and 8 bases from J, with 12 bases between. CDR3 length: 12 residues. CDR1 SQVTM and CDR2 ANQGSEA come from the germline V gene. The CDR3 DNA is TGCAGCGTTGTCCTACTAGGTCATGAGCAGTTCTTC. Translating it yields CSVVLLGHEQFF.

This clonotype showed up just a few times. This sequence joins TRBV19 and TRBJ1-5; unclear D gene. The germline CDR1 and CDR2 sequences are LNHDA and SQIVND (reference sequence). Deletions cut 3 bases from V and 7 bases from J, with 13 bases between. The CDR3 loop spans 14 amino acids. The CDR3 nucleotides are TGTGCCAGTAGTATTGTGGGAGGAGAGCAGCCCCAGCATTTT. It yields the protein CASSIVGGEQPQHF. Based on the CDR3 plus reference TRBV19 and TRBJ1-5, the full variable domain is DGGITQSPKYLFRKEGQNVTLSCEQNLNHDAMYWYRQDPGQGLRLIYYSQIVNDFQKGDIAEGYSVSREKKESFPLTVTSAQKNPTAFYLCASSIVGGEQPQHFGDGTRLSIL.

This clonotype was counted ten times or more. The chain carries TRBV7-9 and TRBJ1-1; no reliable D call. Germline loops: CDR1 SEHNR, CDR2 FQNEAQ (reference sequence). V was trimmed by 5 bases and J by 7 bases, leaving 11 bases between them. There are 12 residues in the CDR3. The CDR3 sequence: CASSEFPGEAFF. The CDR3 DNA reads as TGTGCCAGCAGCGAATTCCCCGGTGAAGCTTTCTTT.

This clonotype came up a few times. The genes are TRBV12-3 or TRBV12-4 and TRBJ2-1; D may be TRBD2 (6 bases). CDR3 length equals 12 residues. Trimming cost V 2 bases and J 13 bases, with 12 bases left between them. The DNA of the CDR3 is TGTGCCAGCAGTTTATATGGAGGGCGACAGTTCTTC. Protein product: CASSLYGGRQFF.

The V gene is TRBV12-3 or TRBV12-4, the J gene TRBJ1-5, with D perhaps TRBD1 (6 bases). The germline V and J ends were trimmed by 5 bases and 4 bases, with 12 bases remaining between them. This CDR3 is built from 14 residues. Written as DNA, the CDR3 is TGTGCCAGCAGTACCCGGGACACTAATCAGCCCCAGCATTTT. Its protein product is CASSTRDTNQPQHF.

This clonotype was seen many times. The gene calls are TRBV15 and TRBJ2-5; a weak D match, TRBD1 (5 bases). CDR1 and CDR2 (germline): LNHNV, YYDKDF (reference sequence). The V end was cut by 1 base, the J end by 5 bases, with 11 bases between. The CDR3 has 14 amino acids. The CDR3 DNA follows: TGTGCCACCAGCAGAGCAGGGTCCGGGGAGACCCAGTACTTC. Its protein is CATSRAGSGETQYF.

This clonotype was detected a few times. The chain employs TRBV10-3 and TRBJ1-5, with D uncertain. Trimming removed 1 base from V and 5 bases from J, with 12 bases in between. The CDR3 is 15 amino acids. Looked up from germline, CDR1 is ENHRY and CDR2 is SYGVKD. The CDR3 loop is CAISEYGVSHQPQHF. CDR3 sequence (DNA): TGTGCCATCAGTGAGTACGGAGTAAGCCATCAGCCCCAGCATTTT.

The CDR3 DNA reads as TGCAGTGCTAGACTTGCGGGAGCGGGTCGCGAGCAGTACTTC. Its protein is CSARLAGAGREQYF. This chain connects TRBV20-1 to TRBJ2-7; TRBD2 agrees at 7 bases. Germline values: CDR1 DFQATT, CDR2 SNEGSKA (reference sequence). V dropped 2 bases and J dropped 6; count of bases not matched to a gene: 10. This CDR3 is built from 14 residues.

Only a few counts were recorded for this clonotype. CDR3 coding DNA: TGTGCCAGCAGCGTTAGCGGGGGGGCGGACTCCTACGAGCAGTACTTC. Residues: CASSVSGGADSYEQYF. The V and J genes are TRBV7-8 and TRBJ2-7; the match to TRBD2 covers 11 bases. In germline, CDR1 is SGHVS, CDR2 FQNEAQ. J was trimmed by 0 bases and V by 5 bases; bases with no gene match: 6. This CDR3 is built from 16 residues.

V gene TRBV18 combines with J gene TRBJ2-7, with 12 bases that match TRBD1. The CDR3 sequence is 18 residues long. Germline V CDR1 and CDR2: KGHSH, LQKENI. V shed 1 base and J 3 bases; nucleotides not matched to a gene: 10. The DNA for the CDR3 is TGTGCCAGCTCACCACGGGGACAGGGGGCAGAGTTGGGCTACGAGCAGTACTTC. Encoded protein: CASSPRGQGAELGYEQYF.

Only one count was recorded for this clonotype. The chain combines TRBV20-1 with TRBJ1-3; TRBD1 matches 10 bases. CDR1 is DFQATT and CDR2 is SNEGSKA in the germline V gene (reference sequence). V shed 0 bases and J 5 bases; nucleotides not matched to a gene: 10. This CDR3 region has 17 residues. The CDR3 sequence is CSAREDRDRGWRNTIYF. The CDR3 DNA sequence: TGCAGTGCTAGAGAGGACAGGGACAGGGGATGGAGAAACACCATATATTTT.

This clonotype was found a few times. The chain uses TRBV7-3 and TRBJ2-3; 11 nucleotides align to TRBD2. This CDR3 has 17 residues. Trimming took 5 bases from V and 4 from J; bases not matched to a gene: 11. Germline CDR1 reads SGHTA; CDR2 reads FQGTGA. Written as DNA, the CDR3 is TGTGCCAGCAGCCCTCTGGCTCCTAGCGGGGGGTCAGATACGCAGTATTTT. Translated, it gives CASSPLAPSGGSDTQYF. The complete variable domain, with remaining parts taken from reference TRBV7-3 and TRBJ2-3, reads GAGVSQTPSNKVTEKGKYVELRCDPISGHTALYWYRQSLGQGPEFLIYFQGTGAADDSGLPNDRFFAVRPEGSVSTLKIQRTERGDSAVYLCASSPLAPSGGSDTQYFGPGTRLTVL.

This chain joins TRBV4-2 and TRBJ1-3; D is uncertain. The CDR3 consists of 15 residues. From germline, CDR1 is LGHNA and CDR2 YNFKEQ. Trimming removed 1 base at V and 0 bases at J, with 7 bases between. CDR3 DNA sequence: TGTGCCAGCAGCCAAGGGCGTTTCTCTGGAAACACCATATATTTT. It encodes CASSQGRFSGNTIYF.

This clonotype was counted only a few times. The chain joins TRBV3-1 to TRBJ2-7; a possible D gene is TRBD2 (5 bases). The length of the CDR3 is 14 residues. Trimming took 3 bases from V and 2 from J, leaving 11 bases between them. The germline V gene encodes CDR1 LGHDT and CDR2 YNNKEL (reference sequence). As DNA, the CDR3 is TGTGCCAGCAGCCAGCTAGCCGTTCCCTACGAGCAGTACTTC. Its translation: CASSQLAVPYEQYF.

As to this clonotype: A read error may produce the germline difference seen at one junction end. The chain carries TRBV12-3 or TRBV12-4 and TRBJ1-1; 7 bases line up with TRBD1. The CDR3 sequence is 16 residues long. CDR3 loop: CASLLQGSGISTEALF. CDR3 DNA sequence: TGTGCCAGCCTGTTACAGGGGTCAGGGATTAGCACTGAAGCTTTGTTT.

This clonotype has a handful of counts. The chain has TRBV29-1 and TRBJ2-1; 14 bases line up with TRBD2. The ends lost 7 bases at V and 10 bases at J; junction bases unmatched: 9. This CDR3 is 14 amino acids long. Germline V gene data show CDR1 as SQVTM and CDR2 as ANQGSEA. The chain's CDR3 is CSGLTSGRAGEQFF. CDR3 sequence (DNA): TGCAGCGGCCTGACTAGCGGGAGGGCAGGGGAGCAGTTCTTC.

This chain uses TRBV29-1 with TRBJ1-2, with 9 bases fitting TRBD1. The CDR3 spans 13 residues. Unmatched junction bases numbered 3, after V lost 3 bases and J lost 4 bases. Germline CDR1 SQVTM, CDR2 ANQGSEA. The CDR3 DNA reads TGCAGCGTTGATAGGACAGGGGCCTATGGCTACACCTTC. Amino acid sequence: CSVDRTGAYGYTF. The full variable domain, completed using reference TRBV29-1 and TRBJ1-2, is SAVISQKPSRDICQRGTSLTIQCQVDSQVTMMFWYRQQPGQSLTLIATANQGSEATYESGFVIDKFPISRPNLTFSTLTVSNMSPEDSSIYLCSVDRTGAYGYTFGSGTRLTVV.